Reported below is one T cell receptor beta chain. Germline V CDR1 and CDR2: MNHNS, SASEGT. This CDR3 spans 13 amino acids. The junction had 2 bases not matched to a gene; V was cut back by 6 bases and J by 0 bases. This entry belongs to a study of long-term antiretroviral therapy in people with HIV. Survey level was the resolution at which the v3.0 immunoSEQ assay ran. The protocol was immunoSEQ multiplex PCR, while the TCRdb copy is restricted to in-frame clones and leaves out a portion. This table holds about 33,000 clones, around 80% found once. The sample here was unsorted PBMCs, taken 2 years after starting antiretroviral therapy. This TCR was sampled from a woman between 45 and 65 years old with HIV. This chain links TRBV6-1 with TRBJ2-7, with TRBD2 matching over 7 bases. CDR3 in amino acids: CASSRDYSYEQYF. The DNA for the CDR3 is TGTGCCAGCAGCCGGGACTACTCCTACGAGCAGTACTTC.